The 17 T cell receptor beta chains listed next were all sequenced from one sample in a study of low-dose radiotherapy and immunotherapy resistance in tumors. Covering alpha and beta chains, TRAV- and TRBV-specific primers were used for the first-strand cDNA. With a constant-region primer and a V-primer adapter, TCRs were subjected to roughly 18 PCR cycles of amplification. TCRdb passed the reads through MiXCR, listing each CDR3 protein once. Among around 80,000 distinct CDR3 sequences listed, approximately 17% were seen once. Time point of the sample: before trial treatment. The material sequenced was PBMCs, taken before treatment. These receptors all come from a male donor with prostate cancer.

This clonotype showed up just once. The chain carries TRBV30 and TRBJ2-3; 8 bases line up with TRBD2. This CDR3 is 17 amino acids long. V gave up 0 bases and J gave up 5 bases; unmatched junction bases: 13. Germline lookup yields CDR1 GTSNPN and CDR2 SVGIG (reference sequence). For the CDR3, the DNA is TGTGCCTGGAGTGTCTGGGTCGGCGGGAGGCGGGAAGATACGCAGTATTTT. It translates to CAWSVWVGGRREDTQYF.

This clonotype has ten or more counts. The rearrangement uses TRBV29-1 and TRBJ2-4; D is ambiguous. V shed 1 base and J shed 0 bases, with 4 bases lying between them. The CDR3 totals 13 residues. Germline V gene sequence: CDR1 SQVTM, CDR2 ANQGSEA. The CDR3 nucleotides are TGCAGCGTTGAAGGTTTAGCCAAAAACATTCAGTACTTC. Translated: CSVEGLAKNIQYF. The full variable domain, with the rest looked up from reference TRBV29-1 and TRBJ2-4, is SAVISQKPSRDICQRGTSLTIQCQVDSQVTMMFWYRQQPGQSLTLIATANQGSEATYESGFVIDKFPISRPNLTFSTLTVSNMSPEDSSIYLCSVEGLAKNIQYFGAGTRLSVL.

This clonotype was seen repeatedly, ten times or more. For the CDR3, the DNA is TGCAGCGTTGAAGTACAGGGAATAGATACGCAGTATTTT. It specifies CSVEVQGIDTQYF. The genes are TRBV29-1 and TRBJ2-3, with a tentative D call TRBD1 (6 bases). Looked up from germline, CDR1 is SQVTM and CDR2 is ANQGSEA. Trimming shortened V by 1 base and J by 5 bases, and 10 bases separated the two germline ends. The CDR3 totals 13 residues.

To note about this clonotype: Only one base separates this from a far larger clonotype, so it likely reflects a read error. The chain couples TRBV6-6 to TRBJ2-7, with D perhaps matching TRBD1 (5 bases). Germline assignment: CDR1 MNHNY and CDR2 SVGAGI (reference sequence). V was cut by 5 bases and J by 6 bases, with 20 bases left in between. The CDR3 runs to 15 residues. CDR3 amino acids: CASSEANTGSGEQYF. The CDR3 nucleotides read TGTGCCAGCAGTGAAGCGAACACAGGTTCTGGCGAGCAGTACTTC.

Points on this clonotype: Given a much more abundant clone one base away, this may be a read error. The chain combines TRBV19 with TRBJ1-1; D call uncertain. CDR1 is LNHDA and CDR2 is SQIVND in the germline V gene (reference sequence). CDR3 length equals 15 residues. CDR3 sequence: CASSIPARLNTKAFF. For the CDR3, the DNA is TGTGCCAGTAGTATTCCCGCTAGGTTGAACACTAAAGCTTTCTTT.

The V gene is TRBV28, the J gene TRBJ1-5; a possible D gene is TRBD1 (5 bases). V dropped 6 bases and J dropped 6 bases, with 15 bases sitting between them. The germline V gene has CDR1 MDHEN and CDR2 SYDVKM. The CDR3 loop spans 14 amino acids. CDR3 amino acids: CASSTGLGAQPQHF. CDR3 nucleotide sequence: TGTGCCAGCAGCACAGGACTCGGCGCTCAGCCCCAGCATTTT.

On this clonotype itself: This likely reflects a read error, since a far larger clone is one base away. It is likely a read error, because the conserved phenylalanine at the end of the CDR3 is missing. The chain recombines TRBV13 with TRBJ2-3, with 7 bases matching TRBD2. CDR3 length: 13 amino acids. CDR1 and CDR2 (germline): PRHDT, FYEKMQ (reference sequence). V shed 7 bases, J shed 2 bases, and the junction held 3 bases outside the gene matches. The DNA for the CDR3 is TGTGCCAGCAAGCTAGCGGTCACAGATACGCAGTATCTT. Translating it yields CASKLAVTDTQYL.

Ten or more counts support this clonotype. The chain recombines TRBV7-3 with TRBJ2-3; 8 bases align to TRBD2. Germline V gene lookup returns CDR1 SGHTA and CDR2 FQGTGA. The CDR3 covers 15 residues. J lost 0 bases, V lost 6 bases, and 5 bases had no gene match. CDR3 coding DNA: TGTGCCAGCAGGGACGCTAGCGGGAGCACAGATACGCAGTATTTT. Translating it yields CASRDASGSTDTQYF.

Here the CDR3 DNA reads TGTGCCACCAGTACTCCCAGGGGATTCCTAGAGACCCAGTACTTC. Translating gives CATSTPRGFLETQYF. The chain carries TRBV24-1 and TRBJ2-5; D is possibly TRBD1 (6 bases). V dropped 6 bases and J dropped 4 bases, with 17 bases sitting between them. The CDR3 has 15 amino acids. Germline V CDR1 and CDR2: KGHDR, SFDVKD.

This clonotype showed up many times. CDR3 DNA: TGTGCCAGCAGCCCGACAGACAACTATGGCTACACCTTC. Residues: CASSPTDNYGYTF. The V gene is TRBV2, the J gene TRBJ1-2, with a weak D call TRBD1 (5 bases). This CDR3 spans 13 amino acids. Germline values: CDR1 SNHLY, CDR2 FYNNEI. The V end lost 6 bases, the J end lost 2 bases, and 10 bases lay between the germline ends.

This clonotype has at least ten counts. The chain couples TRBV20-1 to TRBJ2-7, with D perhaps TRBD1 (6 bases). V gave up 3 bases and J gave up 3 bases, with 12 bases separating them. Germline V CDR1 and CDR2: DFQATT, SNEGSKA (reference sequence). The CDR3 is 13 residues long. The CDR3 here is CSASRGQIYEQYF. CDR3 DNA sequence: TGCAGTGCTAGCCGCGGACAGATCTACGAGCAGTACTTC.

This clonotype came up many times. This chain joins TRBV6-6 and TRBJ2-6; 7 bases align to TRBD1. Germline-derived CDR1 and CDR2 are MNHNY and SVGAGI (reference sequence). The trim removed 7 bases at V and 3 bases at J, leaving 12 bases unmatched. This CDR3 is built from 17 residues. CDR3 amino acids: CASKGTATTDGANVLTF. The CDR3 DNA reads as TGTGCCAGCAAAGGGACAGCTACTACGGATGGGGCCAACGTCCTGACTTTC.

The table lists this clonotype with many counts. The J gene is TRBJ1-2, the V gene TRBV30; the D is unclear. The germline CDR1 and CDR2 sequences are GTSNPN and SVGIG (reference sequence). V dropped 3 bases and J dropped 0 bases, with 11 bases sitting between them. This CDR3 is built from 14 residues. The CDR3 DNA is TGTGCCTGGAGAACCGGGGTTTCTAACTATGGCTACACCTTC. Translating gives CAWRTGVSNYGYTF.

Relative to its sample, this clonotype is medium-sized. CDR3 DNA sequence: TGTGCCAGCAGTTACGACAGCGGCACCGGGGAGCTGTTTTTT. Residues: CASSYDSGTGELFF. The V gene is TRBV6-5, the J gene TRBJ2-2; tentatively, D is TRBD1 or TRBD2 (5 bases each). Germline lookup yields CDR1 MNHEY and CDR2 SVGAGI. The V and J ends lost 2 bases and 4 bases respectively, with 8 bases between them. The CDR3 spans 14 residues.

There are many counts of this clonotype. The V gene is TRBV7-2, the J gene TRBJ2-3; 9 bases fit TRBD1. CDR1 SGHTA and CDR2 FQGNSA come from the germline V gene. The trim removed 6 bases at V and 5 bases at J, leaving 9 bases unmatched. CDR3 length: 15 residues. Written as DNA, the CDR3 is TGTGCCAGCAGGCGGGACAGGGTTCCTATAGATACGCAGTATTTT. It specifies CASRRDRVPIDTQYF. The entire variable domain, with the rest obtained from reference TRBV7-2 and TRBJ2-3, is as follows: GAGVSQSPSNKVTEKGKDVELRCDPISGHTALYWYRQSLGQGLEFLIYFQGNSAPDKSGLPSDRFSAERTGGSVSTLTIQRTQQEDSAVYLCASRRDRVPIDTQYFGPGTRLTVL.

This clonotype was observed at least ten times. The V and J genes are TRBV20-1 and TRBJ2-1, with 7 positions matching TRBD2. There are 14 residues in the CDR3. The trim removed 3 bases at V and 5 bases at J, leaving 7 bases unmatched. CDR1 is DFQATT and CDR2 is SNEGSKA in the germline V gene (reference sequence). The CDR3: CSASDSSGNNEQFF. CDR3 nucleotides: TGCAGTGCTAGCGATTCGAGCGGGAACAATGAGCAGTTCTTC.

This clonotype was recorded at least ten times. The chain employs TRBV5-1 and TRBJ1-6; D unclear. V lost 0 bases, J lost 7 bases, and 14 bases lay in between. The germline CDR1 and CDR2 sequences are SGHRS and YFSETQ. The CDR3 spans 16 residues. CDR3 sequence reads: CASSLVSWSSNSPLHF. The DNA of the CDR3 is TGCGCCAGCAGCTTGGTTAGCTGGAGTTCCAATTCACCCCTCCACTTT.